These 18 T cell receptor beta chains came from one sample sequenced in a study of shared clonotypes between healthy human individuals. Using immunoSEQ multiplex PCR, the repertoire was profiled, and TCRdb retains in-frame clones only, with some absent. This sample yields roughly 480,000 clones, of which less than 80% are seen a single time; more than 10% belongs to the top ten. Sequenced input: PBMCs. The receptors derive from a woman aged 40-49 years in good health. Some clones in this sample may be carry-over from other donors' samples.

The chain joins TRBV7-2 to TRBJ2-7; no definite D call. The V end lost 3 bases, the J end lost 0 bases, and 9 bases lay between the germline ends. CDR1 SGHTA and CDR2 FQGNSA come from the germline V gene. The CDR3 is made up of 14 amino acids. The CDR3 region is CASSFRQLSYEQYF. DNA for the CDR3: TGTGCCAGCAGCTTTCGGCAGCTCTCCTACGAGCAGTACTTC.

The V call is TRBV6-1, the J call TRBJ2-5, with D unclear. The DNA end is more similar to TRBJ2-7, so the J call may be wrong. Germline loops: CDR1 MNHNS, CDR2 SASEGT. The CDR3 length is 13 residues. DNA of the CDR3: TGTGCCAGCACCTCATCCGGCTTCTACGAGCAGTACTTC. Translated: CASTSSGFYEQYF.

CDR3 sequence (DNA): TGCAGCGTTGAGGCGGGCGGTATGAACACTGAAGCTTTCTTT. It specifies CSVEAGGMNTEAFF. The rearrangement uses TRBV29-1 and TRBJ1-1; D not certain. Per the germline V gene, CDR1 is SQVTM and CDR2 is ANQGSEA. This CDR3 is built from 14 residues. Trimming took 3 bases from V and 0 from J, leaving 11 bases between them.

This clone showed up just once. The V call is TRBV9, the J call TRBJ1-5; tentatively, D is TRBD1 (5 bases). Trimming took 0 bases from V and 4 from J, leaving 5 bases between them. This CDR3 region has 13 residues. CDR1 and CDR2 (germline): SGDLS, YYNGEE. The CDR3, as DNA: TGTGCCAGCAGCGTAGGACAGAATCAGCCCCAGCATTTT. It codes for CASSVGQNQPQHF.

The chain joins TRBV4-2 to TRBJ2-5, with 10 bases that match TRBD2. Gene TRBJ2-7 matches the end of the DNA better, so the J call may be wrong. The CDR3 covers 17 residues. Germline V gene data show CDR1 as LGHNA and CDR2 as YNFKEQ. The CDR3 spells CASSQESPAGGPYEQYF. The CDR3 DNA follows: TGTGCCAGCAGCCAAGAAAGCCCAGCGGGAGGGCCCTACGAGCAGTACTTC.

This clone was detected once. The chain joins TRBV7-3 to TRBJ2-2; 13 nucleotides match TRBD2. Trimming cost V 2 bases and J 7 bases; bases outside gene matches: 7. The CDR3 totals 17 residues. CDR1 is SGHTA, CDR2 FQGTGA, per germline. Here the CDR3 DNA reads TGTGCCAGCAGCTTAGGACTAGCGGGAGAGCGGGTCGGGGAGCTGTTTTTT. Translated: CASSLGLAGERVGELFF.

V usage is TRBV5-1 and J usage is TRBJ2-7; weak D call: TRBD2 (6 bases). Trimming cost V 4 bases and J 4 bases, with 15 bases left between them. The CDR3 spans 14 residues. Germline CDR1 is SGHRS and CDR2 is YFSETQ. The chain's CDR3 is CASSGGLRAYEQYF. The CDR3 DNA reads TGCGCCAGCAGCGGGGGACTTCGTGCGTACGAGCAGTACTTC.

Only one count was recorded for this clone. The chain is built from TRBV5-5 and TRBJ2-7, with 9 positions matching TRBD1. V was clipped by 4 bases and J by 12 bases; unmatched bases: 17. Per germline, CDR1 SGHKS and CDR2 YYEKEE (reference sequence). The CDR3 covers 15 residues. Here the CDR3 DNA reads TGTGCCAGCAGCCATCCCCCGACGGGACAGGGTTCGACGTACTTC. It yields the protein CASSHPPTGQGSTYF.

The CDR3 region is CAWSVAAHTTNEKLFF. CDR3 DNA sequence: TGTGCCTGGAGTGTAGCTGCCCACACAACTAATGAAAAACTGTTTTTT. The chain uses TRBV30 and TRBJ1-4; D is ambiguous. The germline CDR1 and CDR2 sequences are GTSNPN and SVGIG (reference sequence). V was clipped by 0 bases and J by 0 bases, with 11 bases between them. The CDR3 is 16 residues long.

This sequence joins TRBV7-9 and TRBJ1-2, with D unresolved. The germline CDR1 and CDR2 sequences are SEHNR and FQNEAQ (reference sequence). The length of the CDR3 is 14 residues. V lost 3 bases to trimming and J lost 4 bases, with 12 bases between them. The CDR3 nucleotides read TGTGCCAGCAGCTTGATTCGGACCGCCTATGGCTACACCTTC. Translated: CASSLIRTAYGYTF.

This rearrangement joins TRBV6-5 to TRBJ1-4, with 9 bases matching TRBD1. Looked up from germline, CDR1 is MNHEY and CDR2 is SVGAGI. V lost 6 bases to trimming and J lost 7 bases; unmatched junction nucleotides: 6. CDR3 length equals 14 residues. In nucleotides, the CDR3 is TGTGCCAGCAGCCAGACAGGGGGTCGTGAAAAACTGTTTTTT. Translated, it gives CASSQTGGREKLFF.

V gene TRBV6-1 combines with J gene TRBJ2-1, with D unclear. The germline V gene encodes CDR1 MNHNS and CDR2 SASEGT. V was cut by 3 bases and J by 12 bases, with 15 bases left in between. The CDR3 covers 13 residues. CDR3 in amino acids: CASSDDALSRQFF. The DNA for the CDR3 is TGTGCCAGCAGTGATGACGCCCTGTCCCGGCAGTTCTTC.

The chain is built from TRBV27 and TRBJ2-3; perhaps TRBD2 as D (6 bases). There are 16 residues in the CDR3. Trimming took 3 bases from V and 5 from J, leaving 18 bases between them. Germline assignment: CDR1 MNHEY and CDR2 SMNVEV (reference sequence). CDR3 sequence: CASSFLLTGEEDTQYF. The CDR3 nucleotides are TGTGCCAGCAGTTTTCTTTTAACGGGGGAAGAAGATACGCAGTATTTT.

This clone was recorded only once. The CDR3 region is CASSSIPDPTRAKNIQYF. The CDR3 bases are TGTGCCAGCAGCTCTATACCCGACCCAACCCGAGCCAAAAACATTCAGTACTTC. The chain links TRBV7-2 to TRBJ2-4, with D unresolved. The CDR3 contains 18 residues. V dropped 4 bases and J dropped 0 bases, with 19 bases sitting between them. Germline V gene lookup returns CDR1 SGHTA and CDR2 FQGNSA.

The CDR3 coding sequence is TGTGCCATCGGGACACAGGAGGACAATGAGCAGTTCTTC. It encodes CAIGTQEDNEQFF. The chain recombines TRBV10-3 with TRBJ2-1; D possibly corresponds to TRBD1 (6 bases). The V and J ends lost 8 bases and 5 bases respectively, with 13 bases between them. This CDR3 comprises 13 residues. The germline gives CDR1 ENHRY, CDR2 SYGVKD.

The CDR3 here is CASSPAPNTGVRTDTQYF. CDR3 DNA: TGTGCCAGCTCACCGGCCCCGAATACAGGGGTGCGCACAGATACGCAGTATTTT. This chain connects TRBV18 to TRBJ2-3, with 7 positions matching TRBD1. V was clipped by 3 bases and J by 1 base; unmatched bases: 13. The CDR3 is 18 residues long. The germline gives CDR1 KGHSH, CDR2 LQKENI.

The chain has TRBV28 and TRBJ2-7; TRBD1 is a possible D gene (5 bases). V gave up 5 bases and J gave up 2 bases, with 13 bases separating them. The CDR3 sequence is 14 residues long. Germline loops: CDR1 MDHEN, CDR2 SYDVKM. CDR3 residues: CASSKRQRAYEQYF. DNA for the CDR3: TGTGCCAGCAGTAAAAGACAGCGAGCCTACGAGCAGTACTTC.

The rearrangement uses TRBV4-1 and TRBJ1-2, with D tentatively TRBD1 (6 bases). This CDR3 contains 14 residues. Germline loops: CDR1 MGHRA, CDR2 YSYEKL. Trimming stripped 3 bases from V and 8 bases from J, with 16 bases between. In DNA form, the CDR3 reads TGCGCCAGCAGCCAGGGTGACAGGCGAGGGGGCTACACCTTC. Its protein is CASSQGDRRGGYTF.